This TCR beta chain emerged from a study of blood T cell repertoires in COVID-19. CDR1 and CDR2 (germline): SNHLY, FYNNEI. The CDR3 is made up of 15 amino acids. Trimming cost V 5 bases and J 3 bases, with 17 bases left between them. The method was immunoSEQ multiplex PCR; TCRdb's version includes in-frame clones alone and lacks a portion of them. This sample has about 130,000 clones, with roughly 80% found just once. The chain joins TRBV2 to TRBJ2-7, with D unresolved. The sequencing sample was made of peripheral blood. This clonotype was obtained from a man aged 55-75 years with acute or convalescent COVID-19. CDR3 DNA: TGTGCCAGCAGTTACCGCAACAGAGCCCGCTACGAGCAGTACTTC. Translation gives CASSYRNRARYEQYF.